This T cell receptor beta chain originates from a study of blood T cell repertoires in COVID-19. In the study's own analysis: Using reference gene primer amplification, nucleated cell counts were estimated. The data were produced by immunoSEQ multiplex PCR, yet TCRdb's version contains in-frame clones alone and is incomplete. V, J and clone size are taken as reported in that table, and D and trimming were inferred from the DNA itself. The sample lists about 58,000 clones, 90% occurring once. The CDR3 is 12 amino acids. With 8 bases clipped from V and 5 bases from J, the junction kept 4 bases outside the gene matches.

The specimen sequenced was peripheral blood. This TCR came from a man between 60 and 75 years old with active COVID-19. The chain employs TRBV12-3 or TRBV12-4 and TRBJ1-2; TRBD1 aligns across 8 bases. In DNA, the CDR3 is TGTGCCAGCTTCGACAGGGGTTATGGCTACACCTTC. It encodes CASFDRGYGYTF.